This TCR beta chain emerged from a study of T cell responses to AZD1222 COVID-19 vaccine. Produced via immunoSEQ multiplex PCR; TCRdb's table is partial and in-frame only. The sample shows about 110,000 clones, about nine tenths of them seen only once. The length of the CDR3 is 16 residues. Germline CDR1 SGHKS, CDR2 YYEKEE (reference sequence). V was clipped by 0 bases and J by 2 bases, with 14 bases between them. General study results and limits: Just six people given AZD1222 tested seropositive at baseline. Every sample of the repertoires postdated the peak T cell response.

In this sample, this clone turned up once. Its antigen is not identified. Sequenced material: peripheral blood, taken on day 0 of AZD1222 vaccination. The origin of this receptor is an adult in good health. The chain links TRBV5-5 to TRBJ1-2, with D perhaps matching TRBD1 (5 bases). The CDR3, as DNA: TGTGCCAGCAGCTTGGCTGGACTGGGGGGGAACTATGGCTACACCTTC. Translation gives CASSLAGLGGNYGYTF.